These 2 T cell receptor beta chains were all obtained from the same sample, sequenced in a study of shared clonotypes between healthy human individuals (TCRdb year 2020). The library was obtained by the immunoSEQ multiplex PCR assay. TCRdb stores this immuneACCESS table with in-frame sequences only. Part of the clones is absent; in the studies checked, under half of the shortfall reflects unresolved V genes, and no reason is known for the rest. Here the sample has some 980,000 clones; approximately 80% occur a single time. The ten top clones hold around 1.4% of the sample. The sample consisted of memory CD4+ T cells sorted from blood. This specimen's cell subset or site label, per the study, means: CD45RA-negative fraction. The receptors originated from a man between 18 and 35 years old in good health.

The CDR3 bases are TGTGCCAGCAGCTCGGGACCGTATGGCTACACCTTC. Its protein is CASSSGPYGYTF. The chain employs TRBV13 and TRBJ1-2, with a possible D match to TRBD1 (5 bases). Germline V CDR1 and CDR2: PRHDT, FYEKMQ (reference sequence). The germline V and J ends were trimmed by 4 bases and 5 bases, with 8 bases remaining between them. The CDR3 length is 12 residues.

This clone appeared once. The rearrangement uses TRBV5-1 and TRBJ2-3; either TRBD1 or TRBD2 may fit D (5 bases each). This CDR3 contains 14 residues. The V end lost 1 base, the J end lost 3 bases, and 9 bases lay between the germline ends. From germline, CDR1 is SGHRS and CDR2 YFSETQ. The CDR3 reads CASSLMGPTDTQYF. CDR3 nucleotides: TGCGCCAGCAGCTTGATGGGACCGACAGATACGCAGTATTTT.